These 8 T cell receptor beta chains were all obtained from the same sample, sequenced in a study of blood T cell repertoires in COVID-19. The data were produced by immunoSEQ multiplex PCR, yet TCRdb's version contains in-frame clones alone and is incomplete. This table has roughly 150,000 clones, about 92% appearing once. The sequenced sample consisted of peripheral blood. Receptors originate from a woman aged 55-70 years with COVID-19, enrolled during active disease.

V usage is TRBV3-1 (or the pseudogene TRBV3-2) and J usage is TRBJ1-4; D not resolved. Germline V lookup: CDR1 LGHDT, CDR2 YNNKEL (reference sequence). With 10 bases removed from V and 4 bases from J, the gap between germline ends came to 13 bases. This CDR3 region has 13 residues. Here the CDR3 DNA reads TGTGCCACCTCCGAGGGAGGTAATGAAAAACTGTTTTTT. This codes for CATSEGGNEKLFF.

This rearrangement joins TRBV19 to TRBJ2-5, with TRBD1 identical over 8 bases. Losses at the gene ends were 5 bases for V and 2 bases for J; bases not matched to a gene: 7. The CDR3 contains 15 residues. Germline V CDR1 and CDR2: LNHDA, SQIVND (reference sequence). CDR3 in DNA: TGTGCCAGTAGTGGGGTGACAGGGGCACAAGAGACCCAGTACTTC. Encoded protein: CASSGVTGAQETQYF.

The V call is TRBV9, the J call TRBJ1-1, with a weak D call TRBD1 (5 bases). V was clipped by 1 base and J by 8 bases, with 9 bases between them. CDR1 and CDR2 from the germline V gene are SGDLS and YYNGEE. The CDR3 is 12 amino acids. This CDR3 is CASSVNRGEAFF. CDR3 nucleotide sequence: TGTGCCAGCAGCGTAAACCGGGGGGAAGCTTTCTTT.

This rearrangement joins TRBV3-1 (or the pseudogene TRBV3-2) to TRBJ2-1, with 8 bases matching TRBD2. With V trimmed by 1 base and J by 0 bases, 2 bases remained unmatched. The CDR3 loop spans 16 amino acids. Germline CDR1 is LGHDT and CDR2 is YNNKEL (reference sequence). This chain's CDR3 is CASSQGGGISYNEQFF. The CDR3, as DNA: TGTGCCAGCAGCCAAGGCGGGGGGATCTCCTACAATGAGCAGTTCTTC.

V usage is TRBV7-8 and J usage is TRBJ1-2, with a tentative D call TRBD1 (5 bases). Trimming removed 2 bases at V and 3 bases at J, with 13 bases between. Looked up from germline, CDR1 is SGHVS and CDR2 is FQNEAQ. The CDR3 runs to 15 residues. In nucleotides, the CDR3 is TGTGCCAGCAGCTTATCGGTAGAAGGGGACTATGGCTACACCTTC. Its protein is CASSLSVEGDYGYTF. Based on the CDR3 plus reference TRBV7-8 and TRBJ1-2, the full variable domain is GAGVSQSPRYKVAKRGQDVALRCDPISGHVSLFWYQQALGQGPEFLTYFQNEAQLDKSGLPSDRFFAERPEGSVSTLKIQRTQQEDSAVYLCASSLSVEGDYGYTFGSGTRLTVV.

The chain is built from TRBV18 and TRBJ1-3; D might be TRBD1 (6 bases). The CDR3 extends over 16 amino acids. Germline CDR1 is KGHSH and CDR2 is LQKENI. Trimming removed 6 bases from V and 0 bases from J, with 15 bases in between. CDR3 sequence reads: CASSRGQRDSGNTIYF. The CDR3 DNA reads TGTGCCAGCTCCCGCGGACAGCGGGACTCTGGAAACACCATATATTTT.

The CDR3: CASSYLPRGDTEAFF. The CDR3, as DNA: TGTGCCAGCAGTTACTTGCCCAGGGGGGACACTGAAGCTTTCTTT. This chain links TRBV6-5 with TRBJ1-1, with 7 bases aligning to TRBD1. The CDR3 runs to 15 residues. V shed 1 base and J 3 bases; nucleotides not matched to a gene: 5. From germline, CDR1 is MNHEY and CDR2 SVGAGI.

In this sample, this clone turned up a few times. J is TRBJ2-1 and V is TRBV9, with 8 bases lining up with TRBD2. The germline CDR1 and CDR2 sequences are SGDLS and YYNGEE. The V segment lost 3 bases and the J segment 9 bases; nucleotides outside the gene matches: 8. There are 14 residues in the CDR3. The CDR3 DNA is TGTGCCAGCAGCGACGCGGGGGGCCTTCGTGAGCAGTTCTTC. Translating gives CASSDAGGLREQFF. The complete variable domain, with remaining parts taken from reference TRBV9 and TRBJ2-1, reads DSGVTQTPKHLITATGQRVTLRCSPRSGDLSVYWYQQSLDQGLQFLIQYYNGEERAKGNILERFSAQQFPDLHSELNLSSLELGDSALYFCASSDAGGLREQFFGPGTRLTVL.